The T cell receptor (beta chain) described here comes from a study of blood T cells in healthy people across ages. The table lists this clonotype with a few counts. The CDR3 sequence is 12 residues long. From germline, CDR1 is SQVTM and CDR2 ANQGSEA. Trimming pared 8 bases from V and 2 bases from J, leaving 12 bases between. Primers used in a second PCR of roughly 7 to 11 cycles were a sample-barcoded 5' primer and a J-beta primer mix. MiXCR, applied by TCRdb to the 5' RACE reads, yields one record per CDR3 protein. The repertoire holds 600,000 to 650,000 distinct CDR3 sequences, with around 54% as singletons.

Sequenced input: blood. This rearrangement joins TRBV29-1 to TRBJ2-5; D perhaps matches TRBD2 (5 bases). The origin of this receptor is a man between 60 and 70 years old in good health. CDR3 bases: TGCAGCACCCGGACTGTTCAAGAGACCCAGTACTTC. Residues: CSTRTVQETQYF.